These 14 T cell receptor beta chains share one sample of origin, sequenced in a study of Tregs in tolerant kidney transplant recipients. The repertoire was sequenced with immunoSEQ multiplex PCR; TCRdb's copy has only in-frame clones and lacks some. The data hold 85,000 to 90,000 clones, with 90% to 95% observed a single time. Source material: CD8+ T cells from blood. Every receptor here comes from a human donor in good health.

V is TRBV30 and J is TRBJ2-7; TRBD2 matches at 7 bases. Losses at the gene ends were 6 bases for V and 3 bases for J; bases not matched to a gene: 11. The V gene's germline CDR1 is GTSNPN and CDR2 SVGIG (reference sequence). CDR3 length equals 14 residues. Here the CDR3 DNA reads TGTGCCTGTGAGGAGGGAGGGCTCTACTACGAGCAGTACTTC. The encoded protein is CACEEGGLYYEQYF.

The CDR3 bases are TGTGCCAGCAGGGGAGGGGGGGCCTCCTACAATGAGCAGTTCTTC. Translation: CASRGGGASYNEQFF. The J gene is TRBJ2-1, the V gene TRBV7-8, with a weak D call TRBD2 (7 bases). Germline V gene data show CDR1 as SGHVS and CDR2 as FQNEAQ. The CDR3 totals 15 residues. V dropped 6 bases and J dropped 0 bases, with 12 bases sitting between them.

This chain uses TRBV2 with TRBJ2-1; D might be TRBD1 (5 bases). CDR1 is SNHLY, CDR2 FYNNEI, per germline. The V and J ends lost 4 bases and 2 bases respectively, with 9 bases between them. The CDR3 covers 14 residues. CDR3 in amino acids: CASSGRQTYNEQFF. The CDR3 region has the DNA TGTGCCAGCAGTGGTCGACAGACCTACAATGAGCAGTTCTTC.

The chain combines TRBV10-1 with TRBJ1-2; weak D call: TRBD1 (6 bases). CDR1 and CDR2 (germline): WNHNN, SYGVQD (reference sequence). The CDR3 length is 13 residues. Trimming stripped 5 bases from V and 6 bases from J, with 13 bases between. The CDR3 DNA is TGCGCCAGCAGTCAGGGGCGCAGCCATGGCTACACCTTC. Translation gives CASSQGRSHGYTF.

This chain joins TRBV5-4 and TRBJ2-7; no definite D call. The V gene lost 4 bases and the J gene lost 3 bases, with 20 bases spanning the gap. This CDR3 contains 16 residues. Germline lookup yields CDR1 SGHNT and CDR2 YYREEE (reference sequence). The CDR3 DNA follows: TGTGCCAGCAGCGCGGACGAAGAATTAAAACACTACGAGCAGTACTTC. As protein: CASSADEELKHYEQYF.

The genes are TRBV13 and TRBJ2-1; D remains ambiguous. Germline V lookup: CDR1 PRHDT, CDR2 FYEKMQ (reference sequence). The CDR3 runs 17 residues. Trimming pared 1 base from V and 0 bases from J, leaving 13 bases between. Here the CDR3 DNA reads TGTGCCAGCAGCTTAGACGGCGGCCTTAGCTCCTACAATGAGCAGTTCTTC. Its translation is CASSLDGGLSSYNEQFF.

The CDR3 nucleotides read TGTGCCAGCAGCCAAACCAGGGTGAACACTGAAGCTTTCTTT. Translated, it gives CASSQTRVNTEAFF. V usage is TRBV14 and J usage is TRBJ1-1; weak D call: TRBD1 (5 bases). Per germline, CDR1 SGHDN and CDR2 FVKESK. Trimming took off 2 bases at V and 0 bases at J, with 7 bases between the two ends. The length of the CDR3 is 14 residues.

V gene TRBV6-5 combines with J gene TRBJ2-7; 8 positions agree with TRBD1. This CDR3 contains 16 residues. From germline, CDR1 is MNHEY and CDR2 SVGAGI. J lost 3 bases, V lost 4 bases, and 11 bases had no gene match. CDR3 DNA: TGTGCCAGCAGTTTTAGGGACAGGCTCGGCGTCTACGAGCAGTACTTC. Translated, it gives CASSFRDRLGVYEQYF.

This sequence joins TRBV30 and TRBJ2-7, with 11 positions matching TRBD2. Trimming cost V 3 bases and J 5 bases; bases outside gene matches: 15. Germline values: CDR1 GTSNPN, CDR2 SVGIG (reference sequence). This CDR3 region has 17 residues. The CDR3 DNA follows: TGTGCCTGGAGGGGCTATACAAAGGGACTAGCGGCTCACGAGCAGTACTTC. It codes for CAWRGYTKGLAAHEQYF. Variable domain in full (rest from reference TRBV30 and TRBJ2-7): SQTIHQWPATLVQPVGSPLSLECTVEGTSNPNLYWYRQAAGRGLQLLFYSVGIGQISSEVPQNLSASRPQDRQFILSSKKLLLSDSGFYLCAWRGYTKGLAAHEQYFGPGTRLTVT.

The chain carries TRBV5-1 and TRBJ2-7, with D tentatively TRBD1 (6 bases). This CDR3 has 16 amino acids. V lost 4 bases and J lost 2, with 19 bases in between. Germline V lookup: CDR1 SGHRS, CDR2 YFSETQ. The DNA for the CDR3 is TGCGCCAGCAGCGATACACAGGGAATTCGAGCCTACGAGCAGTACTTC. It is translated as CASSDTQGIRAYEQYF.

V gene TRBV7-3 combines with J gene TRBJ2-3; 9 bases match TRBD2. Germline V gives CDR1 SGHTA, CDR2 FQGTGA. The CDR3 length is 18 residues. The trim removed 3 bases at V and 1 base at J, leaving 11 bases unmatched. The chain's CDR3 is CASSFSGGPPGGTDTQYF. Written as DNA, the CDR3 is TGTGCCAGCAGCTTTAGCGGGGGCCCGCCGGGTGGCACAGATACGCAGTATTTT.

V gene TRBV29-1 combines with J gene TRBJ2-1; TRBD2 might be the D (5 bases). CDR1 SQVTM and CDR2 ANQGSEA come from the germline V gene. Deletions cut 7 bases from V and 5 bases from J, with 15 bases between. The CDR3 spans 13 residues. The CDR3, as DNA: TGCAGCGGGTTGCAAGGACTTAACAATGAGCAGTTCTTC. This gives the protein CSGLQGLNNEQFF.

The chain uses TRBV30 and TRBJ2-7; D gene uncertain. The CDR3 extends over 15 amino acids. V shed 1 base and J shed 3 bases, with 16 bases lying between them. CDR1 is GTSNPN, CDR2 SVGIG, per germline (reference sequence). The DNA for the CDR3 is TGTGCCTGGAGTGCCAACCCAGCCCCCTACTACGAGCAGTACTTC. Encoded protein: CAWSANPAPYYEQYF.

CDR3 sequence reads: CASGIRRDNEQFF. CDR3 coding DNA: TGCGCCAGCGGAATTAGAAGGGACAATGAGCAGTTCTTC. This chain joins TRBV4-1 and TRBJ2-1; D is unclear. The V gene lost 8 bases and the J gene lost 5 bases, with 13 bases spanning the gap. CDR1 and CDR2 (germline): MGHRA, YSYEKL. This CDR3 spans 13 amino acids.